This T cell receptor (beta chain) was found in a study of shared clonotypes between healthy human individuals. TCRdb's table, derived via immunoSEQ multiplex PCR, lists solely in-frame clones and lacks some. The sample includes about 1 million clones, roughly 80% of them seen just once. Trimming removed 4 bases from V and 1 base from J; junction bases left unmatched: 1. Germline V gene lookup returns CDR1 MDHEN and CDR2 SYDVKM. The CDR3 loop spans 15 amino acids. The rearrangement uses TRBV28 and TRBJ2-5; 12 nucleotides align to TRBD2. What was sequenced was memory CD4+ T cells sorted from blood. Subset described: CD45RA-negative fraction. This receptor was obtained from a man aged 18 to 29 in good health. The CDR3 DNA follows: TGTGCCAGCAGTTCACTAGCGGGGGGCCAAGAGACCCAGTACTTC. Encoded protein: CASSSLAGGQETQYF.